The clone carrying this TCR beta chain was found many times. Antigen specificity is unknown. The entry originates in a study of identical twins. Study conclusions and caveats: While abundant cord blood beta clonotypes carried fewer insertions, memory repertoires showed no such pattern. Those out-of-frame alpha sequences shared by twins showed an excess of low generation probability. Models predicted too little out-of-frame TCR alpha sharing in monozygotic twins.

TCRdb reprocessed the 5' RACE reads with MiXCR, giving one entry per CDR3 protein. The sample has 200,000 to 300,000 distinct CDR3 sequences, over 9.5% seen once. The CDR3 is 15 residues long. Per germline, CDR1 LGHNA and CDR2 YNFKEQ. V was cut by 4 bases and J by 1 base, with 13 bases left in between. This TCR came from a man aged 50-59 years in good health. Sequencing was done on a sample of memory T cells sorted from blood. J is TRBJ1-1 and V is TRBV4-2; D is undetermined. The CDR3 here is CASSPSRGENTEAFF. The CDR3 DNA follows: TGTGCCAGCAGCCCTTCCCGGGGAGAGAACACTGAAGCTTTCTTT.